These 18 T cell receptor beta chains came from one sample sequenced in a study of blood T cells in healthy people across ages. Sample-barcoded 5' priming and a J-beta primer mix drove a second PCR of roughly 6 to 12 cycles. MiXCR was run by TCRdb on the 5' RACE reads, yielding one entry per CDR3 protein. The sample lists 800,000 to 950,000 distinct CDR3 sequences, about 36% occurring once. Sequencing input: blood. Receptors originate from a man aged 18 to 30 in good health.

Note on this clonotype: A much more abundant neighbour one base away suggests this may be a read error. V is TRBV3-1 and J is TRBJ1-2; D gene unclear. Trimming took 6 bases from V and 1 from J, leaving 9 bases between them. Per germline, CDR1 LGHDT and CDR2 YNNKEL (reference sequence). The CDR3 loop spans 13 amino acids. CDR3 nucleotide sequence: TGTGCCAGCAGTCATCCAGTTAACTATGGCTACACCTTC. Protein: CASSHPVNYGYTF.

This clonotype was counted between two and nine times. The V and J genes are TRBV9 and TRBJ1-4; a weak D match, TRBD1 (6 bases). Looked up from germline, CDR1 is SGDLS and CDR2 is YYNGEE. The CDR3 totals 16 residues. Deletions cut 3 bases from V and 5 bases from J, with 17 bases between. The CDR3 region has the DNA TGTGCCAGCAGCGAAGCCCGCGGGGGCGCAAATGAAAAACTGTTTTTT. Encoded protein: CASSEARGGANEKLFF. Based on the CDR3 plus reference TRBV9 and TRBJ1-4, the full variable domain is DSGVTQTPKHLITATGQRVTLRCSPRSGDLSVYWYQQSLDQGLQFLIQYYNGEERAKGNILERFSAQQFPDLHSELNLSSLELGDSALYFCASSEARGGANEKLFFGSGTQLSVL.

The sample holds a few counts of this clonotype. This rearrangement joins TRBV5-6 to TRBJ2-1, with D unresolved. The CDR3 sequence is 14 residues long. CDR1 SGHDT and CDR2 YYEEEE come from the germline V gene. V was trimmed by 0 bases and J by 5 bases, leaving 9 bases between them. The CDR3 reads CASSLASVDNEQFF. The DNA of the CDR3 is TGTGCCAGCAGCTTGGCCAGTGTAGACAATGAGCAGTTCTTC. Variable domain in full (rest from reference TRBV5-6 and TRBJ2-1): DAGVTQSPTHLIKTRGQQVTLRCSPKSGHDTVSWYQQALGQGPQFIFQYYEEEERQRGNFPDRFSGHQFPNYSSELNVNALLLGDSALYLCASSLASVDNEQFFGPGTRLTVL.

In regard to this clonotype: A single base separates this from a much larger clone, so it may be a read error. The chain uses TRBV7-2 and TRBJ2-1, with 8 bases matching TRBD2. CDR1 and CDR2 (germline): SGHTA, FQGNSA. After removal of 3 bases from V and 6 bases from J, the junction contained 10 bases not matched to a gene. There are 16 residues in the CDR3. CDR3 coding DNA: TGTGCCAGCAGCTTTAACAGGGCGGGGGGTAGCAATGAGCAGTTCTTC. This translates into CASSFNRAGGSNEQFF.

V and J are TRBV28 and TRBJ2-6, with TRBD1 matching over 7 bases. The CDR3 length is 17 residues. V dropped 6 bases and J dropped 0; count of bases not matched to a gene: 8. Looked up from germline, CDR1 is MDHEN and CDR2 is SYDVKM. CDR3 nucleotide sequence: TGTGCCAGCAGACAACAGGGGTTAAGCTCTGGGGCCAACGTCCTGACTTTC. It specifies CASRQQGLSSGANVLTF.

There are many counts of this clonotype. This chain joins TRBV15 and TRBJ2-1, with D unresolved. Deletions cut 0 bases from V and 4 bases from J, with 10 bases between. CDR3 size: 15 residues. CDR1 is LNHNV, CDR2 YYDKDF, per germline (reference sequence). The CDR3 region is CATSRDRRGYNEQFF. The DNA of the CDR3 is TGTGCCACCAGCAGAGATCGAAGAGGATACAATGAGCAGTTCTTC. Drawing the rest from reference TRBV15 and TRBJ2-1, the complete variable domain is DAMVIQNPRYQVTQFGKPVTLSCSQTLNHNVMYWYQQKSSQAPKLLFHYYDKDFNNEADTPDNFQSRRPNTSFCFLDIRSPGLGDTAMYLCATSRDRRGYNEQFFGPGTRLTVL.

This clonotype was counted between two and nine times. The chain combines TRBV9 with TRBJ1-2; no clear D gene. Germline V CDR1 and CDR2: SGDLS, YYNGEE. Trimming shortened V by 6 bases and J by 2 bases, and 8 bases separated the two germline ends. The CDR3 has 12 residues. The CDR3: CASKGTNYGYTF. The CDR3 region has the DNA TGTGCCAGCAAAGGCACAAACTATGGCTACACCTTC.

The CDR3 sequence: CASSPERNTGELFF. The CDR3 DNA reads as TGTGCCAGCTCACCCGAGCGGAACACCGGGGAGCTGTTTTTT. This sequence joins TRBV18 and TRBJ2-2; D remains unclear. This CDR3 contains 14 residues. Per the germline V gene, CDR1 is KGHSH and CDR2 is LQKENI. With 3 bases removed from V and 1 base from J, the gap between germline ends came to 6 bases.

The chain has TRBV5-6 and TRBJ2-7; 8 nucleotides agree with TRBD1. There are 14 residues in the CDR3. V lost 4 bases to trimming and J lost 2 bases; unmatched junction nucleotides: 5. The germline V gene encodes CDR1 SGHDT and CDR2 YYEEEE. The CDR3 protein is CASSPEQGAYEQYF. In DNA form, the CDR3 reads TGTGCCAGCAGCCCGGAACAGGGGGCCTACGAGCAGTACTTC.

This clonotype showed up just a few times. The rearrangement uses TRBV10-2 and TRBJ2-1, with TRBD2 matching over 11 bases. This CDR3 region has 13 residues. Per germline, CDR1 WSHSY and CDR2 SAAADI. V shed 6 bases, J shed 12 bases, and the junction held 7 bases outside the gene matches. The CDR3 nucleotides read TGCGCCAGCAGGACTAGCGGGATCCCGGGGCAGTTCTTC. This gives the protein CASRTSGIPGQFF.

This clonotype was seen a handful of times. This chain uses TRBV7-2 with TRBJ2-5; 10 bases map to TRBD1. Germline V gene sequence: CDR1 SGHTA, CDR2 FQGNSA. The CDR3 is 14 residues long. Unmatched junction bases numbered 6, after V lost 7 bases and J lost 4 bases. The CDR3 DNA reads TGTGCCAGCACCACGACAGGGGGCGTAGAGACCCAGTACTTC. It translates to CASTTTGGVETQYF.

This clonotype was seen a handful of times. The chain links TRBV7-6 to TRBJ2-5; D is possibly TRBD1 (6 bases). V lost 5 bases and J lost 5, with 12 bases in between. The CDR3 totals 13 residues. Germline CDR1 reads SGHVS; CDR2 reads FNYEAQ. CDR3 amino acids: CASSIRGSETQYF. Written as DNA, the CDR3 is TGTGCCAGCAGCATCAGGGGTTCTGAGACCCAGTACTTC.

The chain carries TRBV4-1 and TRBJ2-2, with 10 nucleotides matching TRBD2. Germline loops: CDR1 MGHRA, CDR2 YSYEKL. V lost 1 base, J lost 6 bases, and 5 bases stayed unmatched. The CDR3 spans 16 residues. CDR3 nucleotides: TGCGCCAGCAGCCAAGTCTGGCTAGCGGGGGCCGGGGAGCTGTTTTTT. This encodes CASSQVWLAGAGELFF.

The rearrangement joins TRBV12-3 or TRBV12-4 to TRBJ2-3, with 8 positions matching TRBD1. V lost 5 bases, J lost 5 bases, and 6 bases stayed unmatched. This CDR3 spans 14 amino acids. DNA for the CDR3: TGTGCCAGCAGTCCCCGGGACAGGAGAGATACGCAGTATTTT. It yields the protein CASSPRDRRDTQYF.

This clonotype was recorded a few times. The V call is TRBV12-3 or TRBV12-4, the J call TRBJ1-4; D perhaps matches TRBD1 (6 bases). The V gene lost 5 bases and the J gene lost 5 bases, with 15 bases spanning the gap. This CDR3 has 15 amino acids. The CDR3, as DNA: TGTGCCAGCAGTCCCGGACAGCTTCAAAATGAAAAACTGTTTTTT. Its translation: CASSPGQLQNEKLFF.

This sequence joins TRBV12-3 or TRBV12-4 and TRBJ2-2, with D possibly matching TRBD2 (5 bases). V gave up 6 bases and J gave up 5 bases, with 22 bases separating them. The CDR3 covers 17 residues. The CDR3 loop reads CASSPAVSSGRTGELFF. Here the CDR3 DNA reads TGTGCCAGCAGCCCTGCGGTCAGCTCGGGAAGGACCGGGGAGCTGTTTTTT.

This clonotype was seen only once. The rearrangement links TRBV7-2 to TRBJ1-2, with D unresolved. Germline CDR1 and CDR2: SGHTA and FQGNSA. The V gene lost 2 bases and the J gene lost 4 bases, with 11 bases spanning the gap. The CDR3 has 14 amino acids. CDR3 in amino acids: CASSLSYNAYGYTF. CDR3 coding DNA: TGTGCCAGCAGCTTAAGCTACAACGCCTATGGCTACACCTTC.

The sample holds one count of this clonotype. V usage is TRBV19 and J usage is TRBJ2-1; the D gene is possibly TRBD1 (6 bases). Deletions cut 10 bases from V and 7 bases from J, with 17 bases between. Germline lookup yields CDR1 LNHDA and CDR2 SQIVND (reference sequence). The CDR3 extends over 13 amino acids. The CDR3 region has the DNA TGTGCCACCTCCTCTGGGGGCAGGAATGAGCAGTTCTTC. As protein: CATSSGGRNEQFF.